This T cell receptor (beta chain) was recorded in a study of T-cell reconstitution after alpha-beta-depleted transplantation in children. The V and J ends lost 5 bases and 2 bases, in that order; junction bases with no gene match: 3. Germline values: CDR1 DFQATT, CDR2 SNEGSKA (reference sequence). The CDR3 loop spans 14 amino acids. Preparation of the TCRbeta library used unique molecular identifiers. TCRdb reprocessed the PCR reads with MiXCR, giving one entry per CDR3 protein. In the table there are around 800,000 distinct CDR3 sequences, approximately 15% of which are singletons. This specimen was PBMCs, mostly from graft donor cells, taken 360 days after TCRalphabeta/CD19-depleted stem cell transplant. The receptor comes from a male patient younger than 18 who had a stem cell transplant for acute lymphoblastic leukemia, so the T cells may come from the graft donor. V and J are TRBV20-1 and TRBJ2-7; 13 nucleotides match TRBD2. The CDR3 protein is CSAGLAGDPYEQYF. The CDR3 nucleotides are TGCAGTGCTGGACTAGCGGGAGACCCCTACGAGCAGTACTTC.